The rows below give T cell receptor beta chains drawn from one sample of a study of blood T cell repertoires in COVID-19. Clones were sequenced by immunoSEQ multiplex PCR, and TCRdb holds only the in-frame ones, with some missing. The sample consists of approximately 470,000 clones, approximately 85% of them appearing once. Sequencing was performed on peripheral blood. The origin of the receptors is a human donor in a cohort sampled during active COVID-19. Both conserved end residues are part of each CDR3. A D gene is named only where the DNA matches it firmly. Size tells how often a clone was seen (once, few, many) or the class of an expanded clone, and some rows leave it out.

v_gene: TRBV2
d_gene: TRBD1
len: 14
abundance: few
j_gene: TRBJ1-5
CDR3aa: CASSGDRDNQPQHF
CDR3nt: TGTGCCAGCAGTGGGGACAGGGATAATCAGCCCCAGCATTTT

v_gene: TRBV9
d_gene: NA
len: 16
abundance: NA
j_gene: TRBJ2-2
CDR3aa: CASSVPAVGVTGELFF
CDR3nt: TGTGCCAGCAGCGTACCAGCGGTTGGCGTTACCGGGGAGCTGTTTTTT

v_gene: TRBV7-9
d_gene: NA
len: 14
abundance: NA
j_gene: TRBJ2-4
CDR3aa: CASSFVRAKNIQYF
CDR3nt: TGTGCCAGCAGCTTCGTCCGAGCCAAAAACATTCAGTACTTC

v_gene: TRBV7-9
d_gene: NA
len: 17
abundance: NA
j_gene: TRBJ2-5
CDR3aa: CASSLAVRTPGSETQYF
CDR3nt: TGTGCCAGCAGCTTAGCTGTTAGAACTCCGGGTAGCGAGACCCAGTACTTC

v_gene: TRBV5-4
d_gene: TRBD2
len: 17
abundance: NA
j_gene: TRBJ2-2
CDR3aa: CASSPRTSGRNTGELFF
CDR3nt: TGTGCCAGCAGCCCCCGGACTAGCGGGCGGAACACCGGGGAGCTGTTTTTT

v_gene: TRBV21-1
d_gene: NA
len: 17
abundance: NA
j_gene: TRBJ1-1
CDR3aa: CASSKVRAIKGDTEAFF
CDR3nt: TGTGCCAGCAGCAAAGTTCGGGCTATCAAGGGGGACACTGAAGCTTTCTTT

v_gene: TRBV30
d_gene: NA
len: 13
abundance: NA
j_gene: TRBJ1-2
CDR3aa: CAWKRQEVYGYTF
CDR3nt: TGTGCCTGGAAAAGACAGGAAGTCTATGGCTACACCTTC

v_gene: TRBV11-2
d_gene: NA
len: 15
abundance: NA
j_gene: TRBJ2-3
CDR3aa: CASSLTTGETDTQYF
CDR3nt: TGTGCCAGCAGCTTAACGACGGGAGAAACAGATACGCAGTATTTT

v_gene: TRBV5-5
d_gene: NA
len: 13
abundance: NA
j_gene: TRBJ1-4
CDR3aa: CASSLLSPEKLFF
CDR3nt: TGTGCCAGCAGTCTGTTAAGCCCGGAAAAACTGTTTTTT

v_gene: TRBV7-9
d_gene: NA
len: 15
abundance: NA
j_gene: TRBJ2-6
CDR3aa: CASRKNWSGANVLTF
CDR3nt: TGTGCCAGCAGAAAAAACTGGTCGGGGGCCAACGTCCTGACTTTC

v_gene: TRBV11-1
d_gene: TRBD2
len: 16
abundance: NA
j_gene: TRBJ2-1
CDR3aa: CASSIRLAVGYNEQFF
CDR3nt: TGTGCCAGCAGCATCAGACTAGCGGTAGGATACAATGAGCAGTTCTTC

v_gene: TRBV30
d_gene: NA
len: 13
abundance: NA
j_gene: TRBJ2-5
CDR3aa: CAWSVQGTQTQYF
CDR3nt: TGTGCCTGGAGTGTACAGGGAACGCAGACCCAGTACTTC

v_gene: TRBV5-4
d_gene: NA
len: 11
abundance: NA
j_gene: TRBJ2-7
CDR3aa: CAYRVRGEQYF
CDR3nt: TGTGCCTATCGGGTAAGGGGAGAGCAGTACTTC

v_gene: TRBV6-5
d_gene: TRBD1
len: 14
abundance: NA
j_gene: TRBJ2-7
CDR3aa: CASRKGQEAYEQYF
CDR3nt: TGTGCCAGCAGAAAGGGACAGGAGGCCTACGAGCAGTACTTC

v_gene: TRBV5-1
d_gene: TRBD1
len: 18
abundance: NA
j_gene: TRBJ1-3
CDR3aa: CASSYFPTDRSSSNTIYF
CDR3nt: TGCGCCAGCAGCTACTTCCCGACGGACAGGAGTTCGTCCAACACCATATATTTT

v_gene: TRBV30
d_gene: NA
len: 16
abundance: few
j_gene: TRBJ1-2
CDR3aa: CAWSVRSVIPNYGYTF
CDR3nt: TGTGCCTGGAGTGTACGGTCGGTCATCCCTAACTATGGCTACACCTTC

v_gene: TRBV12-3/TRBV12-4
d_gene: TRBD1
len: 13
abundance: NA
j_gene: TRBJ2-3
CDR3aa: CASRGQDTDTQYF
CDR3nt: TGTGCCAGCAGAGGACAGGACACAGATACGCAGTATTTT

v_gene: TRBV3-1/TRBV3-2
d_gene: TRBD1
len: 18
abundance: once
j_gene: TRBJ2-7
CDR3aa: CASSQEALTGGAKYEQYF
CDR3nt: TGTGCCAGCAGCCAAGAGGCCCTGACAGGGGGCGCAAAGTACGAGCAGTACTTC

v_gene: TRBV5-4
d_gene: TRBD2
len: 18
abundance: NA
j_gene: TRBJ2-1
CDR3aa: CASSLPPRPSGKVDEQFF
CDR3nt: TGTGCCAGCAGCTTGCCCCCCCGGCCTAGCGGGAAGGTTGATGAGCAGTTCTTC

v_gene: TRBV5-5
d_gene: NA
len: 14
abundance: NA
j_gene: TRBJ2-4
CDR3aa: CASSSGLVENIQYF
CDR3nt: TGTGCCAGCAGCTCGGGACTGGTAGAAAACATTCAGTACTTC

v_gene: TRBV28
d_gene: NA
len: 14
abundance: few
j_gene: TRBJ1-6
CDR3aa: CASNPQAGNSPLHF
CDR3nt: TGTGCCAGCAACCCCCAGGCAGGGAATTCACCCCTCCACTTT

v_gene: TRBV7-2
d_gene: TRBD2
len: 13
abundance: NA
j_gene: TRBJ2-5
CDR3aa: CASSGRTRKTQYF
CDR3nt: TGTGCCAGCAGCGGACGGACTAGGAAGACCCAGTACTTC

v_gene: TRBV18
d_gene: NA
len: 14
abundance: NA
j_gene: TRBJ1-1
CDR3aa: CASSPGGSPRTAFF
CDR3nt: TGTGCCAGCTCACCAGGCGGTTCTCCCCGAACCGCTTTCTTT

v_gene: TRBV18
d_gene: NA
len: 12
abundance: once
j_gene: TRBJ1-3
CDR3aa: CASSPPEGQRNF
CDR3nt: TGTGCCAGCTCACCACCCGAGGGACAAAGGAATTTT

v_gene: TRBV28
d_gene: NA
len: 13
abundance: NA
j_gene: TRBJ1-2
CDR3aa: CASNGRPIYGYTF
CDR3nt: TGTGCCAGCAACGGCAGGCCTATCTATGGCTACACCTTC

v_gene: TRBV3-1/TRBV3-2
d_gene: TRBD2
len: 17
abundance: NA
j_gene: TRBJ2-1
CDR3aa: CASSQGRTSGRVNEQFF
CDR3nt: TGTGCCAGCAGCCAAGGGAGGACTAGCGGGAGGGTCAATGAGCAGTTCTTC

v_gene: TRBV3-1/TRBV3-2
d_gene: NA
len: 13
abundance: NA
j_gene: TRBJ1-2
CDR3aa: CASSQNRNYGYTF
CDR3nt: TGTGCCAGCAGCCAGAACAGGAACTATGGCTACACCTTC

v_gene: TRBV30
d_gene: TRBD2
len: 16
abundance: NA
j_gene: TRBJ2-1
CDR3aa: CAWSFTSGSLYNEQFF
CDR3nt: TGTGCCTGGAGTTTTACTAGCGGGTCCCTATACAATGAGCAGTTCTTC

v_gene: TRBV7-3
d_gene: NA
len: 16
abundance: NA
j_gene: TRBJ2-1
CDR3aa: CASSPGRATSYNEQFF
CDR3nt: TGTGCCAGCAGCCCCGGGAGAGCCACCTCCTACAATGAGCAGTTCTTC

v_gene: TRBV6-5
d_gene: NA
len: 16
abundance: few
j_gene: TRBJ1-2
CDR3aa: CASSSTGAPTNYGYTF
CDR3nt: TGTGCCAGCAGTTCGACAGGTGCCCCAACTAACTATGGCTACACCTTC

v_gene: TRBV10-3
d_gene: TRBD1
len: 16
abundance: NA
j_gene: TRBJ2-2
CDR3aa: CAISESDRGNTGELFF
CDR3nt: TGTGCCATCAGTGAGTCAGACAGGGGGAACACCGGGGAGCTGTTTTTT

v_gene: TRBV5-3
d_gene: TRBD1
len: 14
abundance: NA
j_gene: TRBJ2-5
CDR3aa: CARSLGGQGETQYF
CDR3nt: TGTGCCAGAAGCTTGGGAGGACAGGGAGAGACCCAGTACTTC

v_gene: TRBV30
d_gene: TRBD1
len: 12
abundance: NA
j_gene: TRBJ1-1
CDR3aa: CGSGGINTEAFF
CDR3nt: TGTGGTTCAGGGGGAATAAACACTGAAGCTTTCTTT

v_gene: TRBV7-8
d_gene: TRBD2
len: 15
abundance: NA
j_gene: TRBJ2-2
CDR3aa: CASSRVAGLTGELFF
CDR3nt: TGTGCCAGCAGCCGGGTAGCGGGTTTGACCGGGGAGCTGTTTTTT

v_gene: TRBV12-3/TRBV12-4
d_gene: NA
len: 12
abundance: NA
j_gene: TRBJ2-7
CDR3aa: CASALSAYEQYF
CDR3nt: TGTGCCAGCGCCCTTAGTGCCTACGAGCAGTACTTC

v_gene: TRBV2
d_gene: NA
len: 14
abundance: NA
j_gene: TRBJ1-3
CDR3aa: CASRTGGSGNTIYF
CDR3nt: TGTGCCAGCAGGACAGGAGGCTCTGGAAACACCATATATTTT

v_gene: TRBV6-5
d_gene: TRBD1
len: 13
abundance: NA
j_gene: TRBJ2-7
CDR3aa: CASTEDRGYEQYF
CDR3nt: TGTGCCAGCACCGAGGACAGGGGCTACGAGCAGTACTTC

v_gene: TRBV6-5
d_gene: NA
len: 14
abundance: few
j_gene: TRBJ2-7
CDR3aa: CASSWTYSSYEQYF
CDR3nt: TGTGCCAGCAGTTGGACTTACAGCTCCTACGAGCAGTACTTC

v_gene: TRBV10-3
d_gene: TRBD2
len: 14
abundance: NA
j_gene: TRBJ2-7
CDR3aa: CAISETSGSGEQYF
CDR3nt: TGTGCCATCAGTGAGACTAGCGGGAGTGGCGAGCAGTACTTC

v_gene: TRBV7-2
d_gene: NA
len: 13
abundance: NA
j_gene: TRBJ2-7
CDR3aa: CASSTNHGYEQYF
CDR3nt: TGTGCCAGCAGCACCAATCACGGGTACGAGCAGTACTTC

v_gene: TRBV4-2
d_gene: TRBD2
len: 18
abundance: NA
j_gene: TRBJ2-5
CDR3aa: CASSRLVGLAGGQETQYF
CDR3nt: TGTGCCAGCAGCCGACTAGTGGGACTAGCGGGAGGGCAAGAGACCCAGTACTTC

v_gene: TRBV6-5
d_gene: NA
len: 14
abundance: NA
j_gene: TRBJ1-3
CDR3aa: CASSYSKRGNTIYF
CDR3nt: TGTGCCAGCAGTTACTCAAAGCGCGGGAACACCATATATTTT

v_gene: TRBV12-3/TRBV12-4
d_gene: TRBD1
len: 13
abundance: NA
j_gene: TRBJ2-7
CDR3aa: CASSHNTGTVRYF
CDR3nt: TGTGCCAGCAGTCACAACACGGGGACAGTAAGGTACTTC

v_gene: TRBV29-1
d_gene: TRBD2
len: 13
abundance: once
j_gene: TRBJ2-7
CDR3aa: CSATSGTSYEQYF
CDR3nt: TGCAGCGCAACTAGCGGGACCTCCTACGAGCAGTACTTC